This TCR beta chain was captured in a study of prognosis after radiotherapy for stage I lung cancer. For the study at large: Stage I non-small cell lung cancer patients were enrolled between April 2018 and early 2019. Aged roughly 53 to 85 years, with a median of around 74 years, the patients were about a dozen men and over five women. Not a single patient was given any concurrent therapy alongside stereotactic body radiotherapy, also referred to as SBRT.

Germline V gives CDR1 SGHRS, CDR2 YFSETQ. The junction had 15 bases not matched to a gene; V was cut back by 3 bases and J by 2 bases. The CDR3 sequence is 18 residues long. Details on this clonotype: Its antigen remains unidentified.

CDR3 of TCR beta was amplified from genomic DNA via a two-round multiplex PCR. Primers specific to each TRBV and TRBJ gene were used in first-round PCR. TCRdb re-derived calls from the multiplex PCR reads in MiXCR, one entry per CDR3 protein. The data contain about 34,000 distinct CDR3 sequences, approximately 32% of them singletons. Broader study findings: In patients receiving stereotactic body radiation therapy, unique TCR clone counts fell afterward, median roughly 10,000 versus 7,000.

The receptor's source is a donor aged 50 or older with non-small cell lung cancer. This chain links TRBV5-1 with TRBJ1-2; 8 bases line up with TRBD1. The specimen comprised PBMCs, sampled before or after stereotactic body radiation therapy (not recorded which). The CDR3 coding sequence is TGCGCCAGCAGCTCCTCCCCGACAGGGGCCGTTTTAAACTATGGCTACACCTTC. Amino acids: CASSSSPTGAVLNYGYTF.